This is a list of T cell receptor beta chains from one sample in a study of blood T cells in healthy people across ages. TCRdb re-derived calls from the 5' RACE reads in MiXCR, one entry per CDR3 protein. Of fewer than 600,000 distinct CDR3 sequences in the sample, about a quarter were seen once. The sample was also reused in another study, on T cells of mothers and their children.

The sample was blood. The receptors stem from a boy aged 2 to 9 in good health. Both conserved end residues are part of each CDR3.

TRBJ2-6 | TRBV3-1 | CASSQFTGSLPSGANVLTF
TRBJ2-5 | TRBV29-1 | CSVVTQGAFF
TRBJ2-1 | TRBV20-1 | CSARDYGGVYNEQFF
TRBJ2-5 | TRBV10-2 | CASGTSGAGQYF
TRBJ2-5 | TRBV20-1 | CSVPQGAETQYF
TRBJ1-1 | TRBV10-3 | CAISEGQAHTEAFF
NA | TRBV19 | CASSIAGRLHEQYF
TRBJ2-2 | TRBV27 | CASGILQGNTGELFF
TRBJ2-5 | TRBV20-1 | CSMRGVQETQYF
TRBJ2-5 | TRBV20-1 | CSAFSGDPQETQYF
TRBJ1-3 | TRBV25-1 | CASSEAIENTIYF
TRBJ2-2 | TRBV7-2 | CASSLEREAGELFF
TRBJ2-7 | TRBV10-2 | CASSESQGDLYEQYF
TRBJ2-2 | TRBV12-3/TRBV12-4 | CASSLVWAGELFF
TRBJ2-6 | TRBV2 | CASRRGTGGFSGANVLTF
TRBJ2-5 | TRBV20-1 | CSAFRLAGGETQYF
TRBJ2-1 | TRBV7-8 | CASSLALAGGHYNEQFF
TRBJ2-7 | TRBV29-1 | CSVVSGAPYEQYF
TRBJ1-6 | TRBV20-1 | CSAREGPSPLHF
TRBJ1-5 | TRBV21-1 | CASSKEGAGNQPQHF
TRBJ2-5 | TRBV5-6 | CASSLLTGGGETQYF
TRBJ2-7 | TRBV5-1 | CASSQLTIAYEQYF
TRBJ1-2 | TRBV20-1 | CSARVGETYGYTF
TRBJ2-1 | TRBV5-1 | CASSTILAGGHNEQFF
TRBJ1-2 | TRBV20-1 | CSARDTRAGGYTF
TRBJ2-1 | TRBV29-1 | CSVEDPELAGVSGEQFF
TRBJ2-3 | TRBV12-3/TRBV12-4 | CASSSGTSVTDTQYF
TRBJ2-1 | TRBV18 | CASSLLAGGAEQFF
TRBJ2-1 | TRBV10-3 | CAISEADRQALSYNEQFF
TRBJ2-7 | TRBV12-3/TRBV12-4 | CASSRLAGGPYEQYF
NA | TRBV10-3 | CAITGTSKNEQFF
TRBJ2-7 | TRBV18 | CASSPRRGSYEQYF
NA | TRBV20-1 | CSAAGTSGRAGGQFF
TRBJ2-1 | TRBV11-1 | CASSLSRERDDEQFF
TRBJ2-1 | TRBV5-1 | CASSSHGAVYNEQFF
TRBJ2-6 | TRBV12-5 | CASLRSGANVLTF
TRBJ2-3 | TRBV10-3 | CANEDDNPSQEDTQYF
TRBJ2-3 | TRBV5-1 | CASSLSTRPTDTQYF
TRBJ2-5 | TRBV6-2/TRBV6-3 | CASSPPTAQETQYF
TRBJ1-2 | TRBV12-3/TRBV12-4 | CASSIAAFYGYTF
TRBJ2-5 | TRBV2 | CASSPQGRWETQYF
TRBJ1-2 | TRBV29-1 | CSVTPEGLNYGYTF
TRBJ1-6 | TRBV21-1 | CASSKADYNSPLHF
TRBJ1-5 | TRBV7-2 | CASSPDRGDQPQHF
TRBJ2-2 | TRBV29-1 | CSVGPASTGELFF